This entry describes one T cell receptor (beta chain). Its specificity is unknown. The record originates from a study of lymphopenia after photon versus proton radiotherapy. V dropped 3 bases and J dropped 0 bases, with 5 bases sitting between them. Germline CDR1 and CDR2: SNHLY and FYNNEI. The length of the CDR3 is 14 residues. The study, taken as a whole, reports: Oligoclonal CD8+ Temra expansion after nadir drove photon patients' diversity drop.

Sequencing was performed with immunoSEQ multiplex PCR; in TCRdb, only in-frame clones are kept and a portion is missing. The table has about 15,000 clones, around 86% seen once; the top ten hold approximately 10%. This rearrangement joins TRBV2 to TRBJ1-4, with a possible D match to TRBD1 (5 bases). The sequences come from peripheral blood, collected from a patient treated with proton-based radiotherapy. The receptor's source is a man in his 70s with pancreatic cancer. The CDR3 nucleotides read TGTGCCAGCAGTGACAGGGCAACTAATGAAAAACTGTTTTTT. It yields the protein CASSDRATNEKLFF.